The 29 T cell receptor beta chains below come from one sample, sequenced in a study of T cells in women clearing cervical HPV infection (dated by TCRdb to the late 2010s). Library preparation employed the immunoSEQ multiplex PCR assay. The table was pulled from immuneACCESS by TCRdb, which kept in-frame rearrangements only. Such tables lose some clones; where checked, under half of the loss comes from unresolved V genes, and the rest has no known cause. The sample table gives approximately 35,000 clones. The top ten clonotypes cover roughly 7.7% of the sample. Sequencing used blood buffy coat. The source is a woman aged 18-69 years with a cervical HPV16 infection that either progressed to CIN3+ or cleared (not recorded which).

Comments on this clone: The CDR3 goes on 3 residues after the read ends, and that part is filled in from the germline J gene. The chain has TRBV2 and TRBJ2-7; TRBD2 matches at 9 bases. The germline CDR1 and CDR2 sequences are SNHLY and FYNNEI. This CDR3 has 13 residues. The V gene end was trimmed by 8 bases and the J gene end by 2 bases; junction bases not matched to a gene: 4. The DNA read from the CDR3 is TGTGCCAGCCGGTTAGCGGGAGCCTACGAG. Encoded protein: CASRLAGAYE. The CDR3 reads in full as CASRLAGAYEQYF. Filled out from reference TRBV2 and TRBJ2-7, the complete variable domain reads EPEVTQTPSHQVTQMGQEVILRCVPISNHLYFYWYRQILGQKVEFLVSFYNNEISEKSEIFDDQFSVERPDGSNFTLKIRSTKLEDSAMYFCASRLAGAYEQYFGPGTRLTVT.

Note on this clone: The read comes to an end 3 residues before the CDR3 does, leaving the germline J gene to fill in the end. The genes are TRBV30 and TRBJ1-5; no reliable D call. V lost 0 bases and J lost 1, with 10 bases in between. Germline V lookup: CDR1 GTSNPN, CDR2 SVGIG (reference sequence). The CDR3 contains 15 residues. The CDR3 bases that were read are TGTGCCTGGAGTGTTTCCTATACGAGCAATCAGCCC. Translation gives CAWSVSYTSNQP. The whole CDR3 reads CAWSVSYTSNQPQHF.

Comments on this clone: Coverage ceases 3 residues before the CDR3 finishes, and the germline J gene fills in the end. The chain links TRBV5-1 to TRBJ1-2; 7 positions agree with TRBD1. The V and J ends lost 3 bases and 7 bases, in that order; junction bases with no gene match: 6. The CDR3 runs to 13 residues. Germline V CDR1 and CDR2: SGHRS, YFSETQ. CDR3 DNA (partial): TGCGCCAGCAGCTCGACAGGGTCGATTGGC. Amino acid sequence: CASSSTGSIG. The whole CDR3 reads CASSSTGSIGYTF.

On this clone: The read gets to within 3 residues of the CDR3 end, and the germline J gene fills in the rest. The chain joins TRBV7-3 to TRBJ2-3; 9 positions match TRBD2. The V gene's germline CDR1 is SGHTA and CDR2 FQGTGA. The CDR3 consists of 15 residues. The V and J ends lost 2 bases and 2 bases, in that order; junction bases with no gene match: 2. The CDR3 loop is CASSLGGGATDTQYF. The sequenced part of the CDR3 DNA is TGTGCCAGCAGCTTAGGCGGGGGGGCCACAGATACG.

Worth noting for this clone: The read ends 3 residues shy of where the CDR3 ends; the end is completed using the germline J gene. The V gene is TRBV7-2, the J gene TRBJ1-4; D is perhaps TRBD1 (6 bases). The germline V gene encodes CDR1 SGHTA and CDR2 FQGNSA. CDR3 length equals 15 residues. The CDR3: CASSPGQGWNSPLFF. The covered CDR3 bases are TGTGCCAGCAGCCCCGGTCAGGGGTGGAATTCACCA.

A remark on this clone: The missing CDR3 end, 3 residues past where the read stops, is filled in from the germline J gene. The chain joins TRBV30 to TRBJ2-5; no clear D. The CDR3 length is 11 residues. Deletions cut 8 bases from V and 0 bases from J, with 7 bases between. The V gene's germline CDR1 is GTSNPN and CDR2 SVGIG (reference sequence). The chain's CDR3 is CAVRDQETQYF. The sequenced CDR3 bases are TGTGCCGTACGGGACCAAGAGACC.

As for this clone: The observed sequence ends 3 residues before the CDR3 terminus, with the missing tail filled in from the germline J gene. The V gene is TRBV19, the J gene TRBJ2-4; D perhaps matches TRBD1 (6 bases). This CDR3 is built from 12 residues. CDR1 and CDR2 (germline): LNHDA, SQIVND (reference sequence). CDR3 loop: CASSGTLYGQYF. The CDR3 bases that were read are TGTGCCAGTAGTGGGACACTCTATGGT.

Details on this clone: Read coverage stops 3 residues before the CDR3 terminus; the germline J gene supplies the remainder. J is TRBJ2-3 and V is TRBV20-1; D is unclear. Germline V gives CDR1 DFQATT, CDR2 SNEGSKA (reference sequence). This CDR3 region has 13 residues. V was pared by 5 bases and J by 5 bases, with 14 bases between. Incomplete CDR3 DNA: TGCAGTGCTGGCCCCCGCTCCGTAGATACG. Protein product: CSAGPRSVDT. The entire CDR3 protein is CSAGPRSVDTQYF.

For this clone: The CDR3 end is not reached by the read, which stops 3 residues before it; the germline J gene fills it in. The J gene is TRBJ1-1, the V gene TRBV5-4; D gene uncertain. V shed 0 bases and J shed 5 bases, with 14 bases lying between them. Germline V CDR1 and CDR2: SGHNT, YYREEE (reference sequence). The CDR3 consists of 15 residues. CDR3: CASSLDGGARTEAFF. The part of the CDR3 DNA that was read is TGTGCCAGCAGCTTGGATGGCGGAGCGAGGACTGAA.

In the case of this clone: The CDR3 is cut off 3 residues early in the read; its end comes from the germline J gene. V usage is TRBV2 and J usage is TRBJ1-3; D not resolved. The CDR3 spans 14 residues. Looked up from germline, CDR1 is SNHLY and CDR2 is FYNNEI. Trimming removed 3 bases from V and 4 bases from J, with 10 bases in between. The chain's CDR3 is CASSENRAGNTIYF. The sequenced part of the CDR3 DNA is TGTGCCAGCAGTGAGAATAGGGCAGGAAACACC.

Remarks on this clone: The CDR3 is cut off 3 residues early in the read; its end comes from the germline J gene. The sample has other DNA sequences that encode this CDR3 too. This rearrangement joins TRBV28 to TRBJ2-7; 11 bases match TRBD2. The germline gives CDR1 MDHEN, CDR2 SYDVKM. V was clipped by 8 bases and J by 3 bases; unmatched bases: 9. The CDR3 is made up of 15 amino acids. CDR3 DNA (partial): TGTGCCAGCTCCCTCCCTGGGACTAGCGGCTACGAG. It encodes CASSLPGTSGYE. The entire CDR3 protein is CASSLPGTSGYEQYF.

As concerns this clone: Coverage ceases 3 residues before the CDR3 finishes, and the germline J gene fills in the end. The chain has TRBV5-1 and TRBJ1-2; the D gene is possibly TRBD1 (6 bases). Trimming took off 4 bases at V and 4 bases at J, with 14 bases between the two ends. Per the germline V gene, CDR1 is SGHRS and CDR2 is YFSETQ. The CDR3 is 14 residues long. CDR3 region: CASSPNRESYGYTF. CDR3 DNA (partial): TGCGCCAGCAGCCCCAACAGGGAATCCTATGGC.

A remark on this clone: The read terminates 3 residues before the CDR3 end, so the remaining end is supplied by the germline J gene. This chain joins TRBV19 and TRBJ2-2, with D maybe TRBD1 (5 bases). The CDR3 is made up of 15 amino acids. Per germline, CDR1 LNHDA and CDR2 SQIVND (reference sequence). The CDR3 protein is CASRTTGSYNSPLFF. The covered CDR3 bases are TGTGCCAGTAGAACTACAGGTTCCTATAATTCACCG.

Note on this clone: The CDR3 goes on 3 residues after the read ends, and that part is filled in from the germline J gene. The chain combines TRBV30 with TRBJ1-4, with TRBD1 as a possible D gene (5 bases). The V and J ends lost 0 bases and 2 bases respectively, with 10 bases between them. The CDR3 consists of 15 residues. The germline CDR1 and CDR2 sequences are GTSNPN and SVGIG (reference sequence). CDR3 sequence reads: CAWSVPGPTNEKLFF. CDR3 bases read: TGTGCCTGGAGTGTGCCAGGGCCGACTAATGAAAAA.

As regards this clone: The read is 3 residues too short to cover the CDR3 end, so that end is filled in from the germline J gene. The chain carries TRBV11-2 and TRBJ2-1; 8 nucleotides agree with TRBD1. Germline V gives CDR1 SGHAT, CDR2 FQNNGV. Losses at the gene ends were 2 bases for V and 7 bases for J; bases not matched to a gene: 4. The CDR3 is 14 amino acids. The CDR3 here is CASSLTGGTNEQFF. Incomplete CDR3 DNA: TGTGCCAGCAGCTTAACAGGGGGTACTAATGAG.

This CDR3 is CASSFSGTDNEKLFF. Partial CDR3 DNA: TGTGCCAGCAGCTTCTCCGGGACAGATAATGAAAAG. The chain employs TRBV7-9 and TRBJ2-2; TRBD1 matches at 7 bases. The CDR3 goes on 3 residues after the read ends, and that part is filled in from the germline J gene. The CDR3 loop spans 15 amino acids. Germline-derived CDR1 and CDR2 are SEHNR and FQNEAQ (reference sequence).

Incomplete CDR3 DNA: TGCAGCGTTGAAAAACGGGTAGAGGGC. Its protein is CSVEKRVEG. The whole CDR3 is CSVEKRVEGYTF. The gene calls are TRBV29-1 and TRBJ1-2; D call uncertain. The read stops 3 residues short of the end of the CDR3; the missing end is completed from the germline J gene. CDR3 size: 12 residues. Germline values: CDR1 SQVTM, CDR2 ANQGSEA. Full variable domain (remainder filled in from reference TRBV29-1 and TRBJ1-2): SAVISQKPSRDICQRGTSLTIQCQVDSQVTMMFWYRQQPGQSLTLIATANQGSEATYESGFVIDKFPISRPNLTFSTLTVSNMSPEDSSIYLCSVEKRVEGYTFGSGTRLTVV.

Concerning this clone itself: The sequenced fragment ends 3 residues before the CDR3 boundary, so the rest is inferred from the germline J gene. This chain links TRBV19 with TRBJ2-2; tentative D call: TRBD2 (6 bases). The CDR3 totals 15 residues. CDR1 and CDR2 from the germline V gene are LNHDA and SQIVND (reference sequence). The CDR3 bases that were read are TGTGCCAGTAGTACCCGGGGGAAACGAAATGAAAAG. Translation gives CASSTRGKRNEK. The CDR3 as a whole reads CASSTRGKRNEKLFF.

Comment on this clone: The read terminates 3 residues ahead of where the CDR3 ends, so the germline J gene completes it. The chain is built from TRBV19 and TRBJ1-1; 10 nucleotides line up with TRBD1. This CDR3 region has 13 residues. V shed 6 bases and J 5 bases; nucleotides not matched to a gene: 3. The germline gives CDR1 LNHDA, CDR2 SQIVND (reference sequence). CDR3 region: CASRGTGVTEAFF. The sequenced CDR3 bases are TGTGCCAGTAGGGGGACAGGGGTAACTGAA. The complete variable domain, with remaining parts taken from reference TRBV19 and TRBJ1-1, reads DGGITQSPKYLFRKEGQNVTLSCEQNLNHDAMYWYRQDPGQGLRLIYYSQIVNDFQKGDIAEGYSVSREKKESFPLTVTSAQKNPTAFYLCASRGTGVTEAFFGQGTRLTVV.

Concerning this clone: The CDR3 end lies 3 residues beyond the end of the read and is filled in from the germline J gene. The chain joins TRBV6-2 or TRBV6-3 to TRBJ1-4; D uncertain. Trimming took 4 bases from V and 0 from J, leaving 9 bases between them. This CDR3 is built from 15 residues. Germline V CDR1 and CDR2: MNHEY, SVGEGT. The CDR3 loop reads CASSFSVATNEKLFF. The sequenced CDR3 bases are TGTGCCAGCAGTTTTTCGGTAGCAACTAATGAAAAA.

Concerning this clone itself: Read data end 3 residues before the CDR3 end; the end is taken from the germline J gene. The chain recombines TRBV28 with TRBJ2-7; perhaps TRBD1 as D (5 bases). Trimming cost V 5 bases and J 5 bases, with 10 bases left between them. The CDR3 loop spans 12 amino acids. Per germline, CDR1 MDHEN and CDR2 SYDVKM. CDR3 sequence: CASSTPTDEQYF. Partial CDR3 DNA: TGTGCCAGCAGTACCCCGACAGACGAG.

As concerns this clone: The observed sequence ends 3 residues before the CDR3 terminus, with the missing tail filled in from the germline J gene. The chain is built from TRBV16 and TRBJ2-2, with 11 bases fitting TRBD1. The CDR3 length is 17 residues. CDR1 and CDR2 from the germline V gene are KGHSY and FQNENV. With 4 bases clipped from V and 2 bases from J, the junction kept 6 bases outside the gene matches. The CDR3 bases that were read are TGTGCCAGCAGCCTCGGGACAGGGGGGCCTAACACCGGGGAG. Its translation: CASSLGTGGPNTGE. The entire CDR3 is CASSLGTGGPNTGELFF.

Note on this clone: The read ends 3 residues early relative to the CDR3; the germline J gene fills the gap. The chain employs TRBV5-1 and TRBJ2-3; a weak D match, TRBD1 (5 bases). Trimming took off 4 bases at V and 5 bases at J, with 14 bases between the two ends. The germline V gene has CDR1 SGHRS and CDR2 YFSETQ. The CDR3 is 14 residues long. The CDR3 sequence: CASSVQGWGDTQYF. The sequenced part of the CDR3 DNA is TGCGCCAGCAGCGTCCAGGGCTGGGGAGATACG. Full variable domain (missing parts from reference TRBV5-1 and TRBJ2-3): KAGVTQTPRYLIKTRGQQVTLSCSPISGHRSVSWYQQTPGQGLQFLFEYFSETQRNKGNFPGRFSGRQFSNSRSEMNVSTLELGDSALYLCASSVQGWGDTQYFGPGTRLTVL.

About this clone: The read comes to an end 3 residues before the CDR3 does, leaving the germline J gene to fill in the end. The chain joins TRBV10-2 to TRBJ2-7, with 10 bases that match TRBD1. V was pared by 10 bases and J by 2 bases, with 11 bases of the junction left unmatched. Germline V CDR1 and CDR2: WSHSY, SAAADI. This CDR3 contains 15 residues. The CDR3 spells CATEPGQGRTYEQYF. Incomplete CDR3 DNA: TGCGCCACCGAACCGGGACAGGGGAGGACCTACGAG.

A remark on this clone: The DNA ends 3 residues before the CDR3 does, and the rest of the CDR3 is filled in from the germline J gene. The V and J genes are TRBV11-2 and TRBJ2-7; D uncertain. From germline, CDR1 is SGHAT and CDR2 FQNNGV. The CDR3 has 14 amino acids. V was trimmed by 5 bases and J by 6 bases, leaving 17 bases between them. CDR3 bases read: TGTGCCAGCAGCCCCGGAGCCCTTGGGCGCGAG. This sequence encodes CASSPGALGRE. The whole CDR3 protein is CASSPGALGREQYF.

With respect to this clone: The sequenced fragment ends 3 residues before the CDR3 boundary, so the rest is inferred from the germline J gene. V is TRBV28 and J is TRBJ2-7; D is possibly TRBD2 (5 bases). Germline CDR1 and CDR2: MDHEN and SYDVKM. V lost 4 bases, J lost 4 bases, and 14 bases lay in between. The CDR3 length is 14 residues. The CDR3 bases that were read are TGTGCCAGCAGTTCAACGACTCTAGCTTACGAG. It encodes CASSSTTLAYE. The full CDR3 sequence reads CASSSTTLAYEQYF.

As concerns this clone: The read comes to an end 3 residues before the CDR3 does, leaving the germline J gene to fill in the end. V usage is TRBV18 and J usage is TRBJ2-5, with 7 bases fitting TRBD2. The V and J ends lost 3 bases and 5 bases, in that order; junction bases with no gene match: 6. Per germline, CDR1 KGHSH and CDR2 LQKENI. CDR3 length: 14 amino acids. Partial CDR3 DNA: TGTGCCAGCTCACCCAGACTAGCCTGGGAGACC. This gives the protein CASSPRLAWET. The full CDR3 protein reads CASSPRLAWETQYF. The full variable domain, with the rest looked up from reference TRBV18 and TRBJ2-5, is NAGVMQNPRHLVRRRGQEARLRCSPMKGHSHVYWYRQLPEEGLKFMVYLQKENIIDESGMPKERFSAEFPKEGPSILRIQQVVRGDSAAYFCASSPRLAWETQYFGPGTRLLVL.

In the case of this clone: The CDR3 is cut off 3 residues early in the read; its end comes from the germline J gene. V and J are TRBV10-3 and TRBJ2-1; TRBD2 matches 8 bases. CDR1 and CDR2 from the germline V gene are ENHRY and SYGVKD. The CDR3 length is 14 residues. V was pared by 7 bases and J by 0 bases, with 2 bases of the junction left unmatched. The sequenced part of the CDR3 DNA is TGTGCCATCAACAGCGGGAGCTCCTACAATGAG. This gives the protein CAINSGSSYNE. The CDR3 as a whole reads CAINSGSSYNEQFF.

Concerning this clone: The read finishes 3 residues shy of the CDR3 end, and the germline J gene is used to complete it. The chain is built from TRBV19 and TRBJ1-2; D call uncertain. This CDR3 contains 14 residues. Trimming left V 6 bases short and J 2 bases short, with 13 bases between. The germline V gene has CDR1 LNHDA and CDR2 SQIVND (reference sequence). CDR3 bases read: TGTGCCAGTAGGCATCAGGAGACCAACTATGGC. It codes for CASRHQETNYG. The whole CDR3 protein is CASRHQETNYGYTF.